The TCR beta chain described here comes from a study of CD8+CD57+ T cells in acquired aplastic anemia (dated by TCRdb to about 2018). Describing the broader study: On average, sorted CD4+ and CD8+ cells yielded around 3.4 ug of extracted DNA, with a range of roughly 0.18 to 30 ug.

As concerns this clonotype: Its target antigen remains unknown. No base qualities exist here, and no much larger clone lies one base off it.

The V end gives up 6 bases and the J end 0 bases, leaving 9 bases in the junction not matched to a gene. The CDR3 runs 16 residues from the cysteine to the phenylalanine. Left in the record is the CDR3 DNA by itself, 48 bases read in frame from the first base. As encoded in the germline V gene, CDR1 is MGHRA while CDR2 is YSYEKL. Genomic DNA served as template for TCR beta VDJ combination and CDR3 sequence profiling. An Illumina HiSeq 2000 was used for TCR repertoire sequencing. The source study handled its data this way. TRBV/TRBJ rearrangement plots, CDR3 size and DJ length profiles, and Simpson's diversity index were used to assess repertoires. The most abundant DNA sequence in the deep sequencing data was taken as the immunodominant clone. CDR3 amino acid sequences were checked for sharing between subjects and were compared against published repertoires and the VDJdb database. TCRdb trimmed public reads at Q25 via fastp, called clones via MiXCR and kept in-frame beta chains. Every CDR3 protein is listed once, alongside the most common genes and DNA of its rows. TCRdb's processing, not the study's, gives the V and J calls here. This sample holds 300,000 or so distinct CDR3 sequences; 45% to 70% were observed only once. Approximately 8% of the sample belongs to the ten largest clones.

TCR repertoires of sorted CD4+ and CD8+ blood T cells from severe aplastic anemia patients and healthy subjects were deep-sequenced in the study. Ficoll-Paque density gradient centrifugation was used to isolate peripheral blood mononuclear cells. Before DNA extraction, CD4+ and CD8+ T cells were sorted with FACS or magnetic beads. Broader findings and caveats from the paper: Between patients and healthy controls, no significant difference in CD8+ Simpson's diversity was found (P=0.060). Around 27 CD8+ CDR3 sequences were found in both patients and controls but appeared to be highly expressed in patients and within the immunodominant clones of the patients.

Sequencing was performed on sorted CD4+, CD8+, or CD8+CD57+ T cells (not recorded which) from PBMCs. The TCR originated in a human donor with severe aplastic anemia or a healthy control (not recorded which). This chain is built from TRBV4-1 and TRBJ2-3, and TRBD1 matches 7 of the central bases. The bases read TGCGCCAGCAGGTCGGGGACAGTAACTAGCACAGATACGCAGTATTTT. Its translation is CASRSGTVTSTDTQYF.